The T cell receptor (beta chain) under discussion was sequenced for a study of blood T cell repertoires in COVID-19. Study details: The United States, Italy and Spain supplied acute and convalescent COVID-19 samples. PBMCs, B-cell-depleted T cells, or T cells provided the cDNA or gDNA that made up the material.

Authors' processing steps: How many nucleated cells were present was estimated from reference gene primer amplification. Only in-frame clones appear in the TCRdb table, and some are missing; sequencing was by immunoSEQ multiplex PCR. V and J calls and clone size are given by that table; D and trimming were obtained from the DNA. The sample holds more than 95,000 clones, approximately 84% seen once. J lost 1 base, V lost 8 bases, and 7 bases had no gene match. Germline CDR1 MNHNY, CDR2 SVGAGI (reference sequence). CDR3 length: 14 amino acids. The TCR comes from a human donor in a cohort sampled during active COVID-19. V and J are TRBV6-6 and TRBJ2-7, with 8 bases aligning to TRBD2. What was sequenced was peripheral blood. CDR3 residues: CASAGTRSSYEQYF. CDR3 bases: TGTGCCAGCGCCGGGACTAGATCGTCCTACGAGCAGTACTTC.